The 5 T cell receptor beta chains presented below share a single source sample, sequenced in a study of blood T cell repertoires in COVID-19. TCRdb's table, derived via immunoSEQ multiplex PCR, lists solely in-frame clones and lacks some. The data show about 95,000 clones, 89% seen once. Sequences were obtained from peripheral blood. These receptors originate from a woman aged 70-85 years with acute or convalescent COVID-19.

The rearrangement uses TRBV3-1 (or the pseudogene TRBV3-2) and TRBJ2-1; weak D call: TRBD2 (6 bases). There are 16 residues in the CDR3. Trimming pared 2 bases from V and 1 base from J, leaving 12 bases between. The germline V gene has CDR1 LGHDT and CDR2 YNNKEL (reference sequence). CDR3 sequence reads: CASSQRRGISYNEQFF. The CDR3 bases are TGTGCCAGCAGCCAAAGGCGGGGAATTTCCTACAATGAGCAGTTCTTC.

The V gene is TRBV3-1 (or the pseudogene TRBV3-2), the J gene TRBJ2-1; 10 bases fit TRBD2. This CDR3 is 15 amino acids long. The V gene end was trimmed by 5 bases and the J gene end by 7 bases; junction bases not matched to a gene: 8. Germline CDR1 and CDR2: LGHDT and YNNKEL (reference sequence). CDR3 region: CASSNSGGRGNEQFF. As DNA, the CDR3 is TGTGCCAGCAGCAATAGCGGGGGGCGGGGTAATGAGCAGTTCTTC.

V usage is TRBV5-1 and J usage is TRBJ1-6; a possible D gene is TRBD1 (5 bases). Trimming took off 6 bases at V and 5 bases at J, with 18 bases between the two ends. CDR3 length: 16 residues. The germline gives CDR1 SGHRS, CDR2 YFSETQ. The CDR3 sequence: CASKDGFRGDNSPLHF. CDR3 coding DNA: TGCGCCAGCAAGGATGGGTTCCGGGGGGATAATTCACCCCTCCACTTT.

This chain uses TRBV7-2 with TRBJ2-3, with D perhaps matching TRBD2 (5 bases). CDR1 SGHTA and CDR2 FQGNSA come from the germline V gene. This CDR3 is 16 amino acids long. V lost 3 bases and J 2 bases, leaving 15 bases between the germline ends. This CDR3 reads CASSLRRTTNTDTQYF. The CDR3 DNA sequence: TGTGCCAGCAGCTTGCGACGGACGACTAACACAGATACGCAGTATTTT.

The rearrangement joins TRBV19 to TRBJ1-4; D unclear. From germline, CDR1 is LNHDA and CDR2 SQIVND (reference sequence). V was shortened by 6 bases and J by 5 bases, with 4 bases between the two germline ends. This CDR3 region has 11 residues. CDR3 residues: CASSPNEKLFF. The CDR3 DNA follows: TGTGCCAGTAGCCCAAATGAAAAACTGTTTTTT.